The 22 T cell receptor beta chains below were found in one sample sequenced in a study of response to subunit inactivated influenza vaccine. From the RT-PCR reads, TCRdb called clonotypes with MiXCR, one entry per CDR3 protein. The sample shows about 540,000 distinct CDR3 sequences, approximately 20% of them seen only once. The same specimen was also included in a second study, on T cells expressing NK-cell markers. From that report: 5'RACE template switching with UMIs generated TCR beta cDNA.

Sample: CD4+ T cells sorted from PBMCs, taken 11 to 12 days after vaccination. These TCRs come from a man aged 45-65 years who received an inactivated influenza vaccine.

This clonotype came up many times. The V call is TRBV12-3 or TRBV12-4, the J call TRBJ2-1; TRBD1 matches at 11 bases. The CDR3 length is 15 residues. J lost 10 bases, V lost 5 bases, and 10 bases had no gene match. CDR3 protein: CASSPIGTGGGEQFF. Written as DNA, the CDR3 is TGTGCCAGCAGTCCAATCGGGACAGGGGGAGGGGAGCAGTTCTTC.

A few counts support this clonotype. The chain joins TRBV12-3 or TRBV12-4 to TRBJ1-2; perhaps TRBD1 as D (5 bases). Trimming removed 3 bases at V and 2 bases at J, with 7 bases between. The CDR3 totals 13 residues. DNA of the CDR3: TGTGCCAGCAGTTTCGCAGGGAACTATGGCTACACCTTC. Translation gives CASSFAGNYGYTF.

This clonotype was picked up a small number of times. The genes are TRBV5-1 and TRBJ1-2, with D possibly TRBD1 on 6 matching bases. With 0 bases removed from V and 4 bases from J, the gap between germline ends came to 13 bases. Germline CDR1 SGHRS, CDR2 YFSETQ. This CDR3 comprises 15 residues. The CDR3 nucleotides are TGCGCCAGCAGCTTGGCGCCGGGACACCGCTATGGCTACACCTTC. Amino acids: CASSLAPGHRYGYTF.

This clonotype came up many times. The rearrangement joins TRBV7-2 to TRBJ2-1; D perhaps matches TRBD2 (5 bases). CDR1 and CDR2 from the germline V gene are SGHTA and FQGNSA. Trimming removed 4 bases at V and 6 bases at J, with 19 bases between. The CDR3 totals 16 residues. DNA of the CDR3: TGTGCCAGCAGCTCCCAGTCCTCCGGGATTTCCAATGAGCAGTTCTTC. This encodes CASSSQSSGISNEQFF.

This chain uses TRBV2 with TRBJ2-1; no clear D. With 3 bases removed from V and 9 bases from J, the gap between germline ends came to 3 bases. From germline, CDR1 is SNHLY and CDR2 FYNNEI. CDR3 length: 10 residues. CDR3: CASSESEQFF. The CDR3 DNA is TGTGCCAGCAGTGAGAGTGAGCAGTTCTTC.

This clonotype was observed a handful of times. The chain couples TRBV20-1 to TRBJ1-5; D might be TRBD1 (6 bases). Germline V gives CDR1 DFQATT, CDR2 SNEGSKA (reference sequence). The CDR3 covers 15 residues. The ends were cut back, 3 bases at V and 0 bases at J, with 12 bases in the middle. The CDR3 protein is CSARPRGYSNQPQHF. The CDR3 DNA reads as TGCAGTGCTAGGCCCAGGGGATATAGCAATCAGCCCCAGCATTTT.

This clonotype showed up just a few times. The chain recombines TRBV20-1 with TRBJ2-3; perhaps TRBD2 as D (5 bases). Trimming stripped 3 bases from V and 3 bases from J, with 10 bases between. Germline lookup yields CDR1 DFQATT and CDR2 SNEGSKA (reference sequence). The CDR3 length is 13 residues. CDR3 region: CSASPGSTDTQYF. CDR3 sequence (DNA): TGCAGTGCTAGCCCGGGGTCAACAGATACGCAGTATTTT.

CDR3 nucleotide sequence: TGTGCCACCAGTGATTTGACGGGTAATCAGCCCCAGCATTTT. Its protein is CATSDLTGNQPQHF. The chain links TRBV24-1 to TRBJ1-5; D ambiguous. The CDR3 contains 14 residues. CDR1 and CDR2 from the germline V gene are KGHDR and SFDVKD. Between the trimmed V and J ends, which lost 0 bases and 4 bases, there was a span of 6 bases.

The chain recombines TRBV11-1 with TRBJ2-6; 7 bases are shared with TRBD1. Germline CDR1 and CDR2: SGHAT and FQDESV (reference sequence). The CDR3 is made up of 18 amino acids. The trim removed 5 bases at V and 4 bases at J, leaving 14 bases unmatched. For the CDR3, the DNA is TGTGCCAGCAGCGAAATCCGAAGGGACAGCCCGGGGGCCAACGTCCTGACTTTC. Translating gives CASSEIRRDSPGANVLTF.

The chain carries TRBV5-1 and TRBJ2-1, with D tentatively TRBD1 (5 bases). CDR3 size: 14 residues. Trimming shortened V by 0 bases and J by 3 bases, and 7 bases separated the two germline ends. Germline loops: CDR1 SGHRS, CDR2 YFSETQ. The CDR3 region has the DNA TGCGCCAGCAGCTTGGGACAGCACTACAATGAGCAGTTCTTC. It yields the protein CASSLGQHYNEQFF.

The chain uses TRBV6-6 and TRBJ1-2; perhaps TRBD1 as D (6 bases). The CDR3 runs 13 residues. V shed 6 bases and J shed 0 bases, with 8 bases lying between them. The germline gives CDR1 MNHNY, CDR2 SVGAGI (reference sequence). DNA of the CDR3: TGTGCCAGCAGGGGGGGCGCTAACTATGGCTACACCTTC. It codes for CASRGGANYGYTF.

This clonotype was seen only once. The CDR3 sequence: CASSPLPAGVTGELFF. In nucleotides, the CDR3 is TGTGCCAGCAGCCCCCTCCCAGCGGGGGTCACCGGGGAGCTGTTTTTT. V gene TRBV7-8 combines with J gene TRBJ2-2; 8 bases match TRBD2. V shed 5 bases, J shed 4 bases, and the junction held 9 bases outside the gene matches. The CDR3 has 16 residues. The germline CDR1 and CDR2 sequences are SGHVS and FQNEAQ.

CDR3 DNA: TGCAGTGCCCTGACAGGGTCCTCCTACGAGCAGTACTTC. As protein: CSALTGSSYEQYF. This chain uses TRBV20-1 with TRBJ2-7; TRBD1 matches at 7 bases. CDR1 is DFQATT and CDR2 is SNEGSKA in the germline V gene (reference sequence). V shed 6 bases, J shed 0 bases, and the junction held 5 bases outside the gene matches. The CDR3 is 13 amino acids.

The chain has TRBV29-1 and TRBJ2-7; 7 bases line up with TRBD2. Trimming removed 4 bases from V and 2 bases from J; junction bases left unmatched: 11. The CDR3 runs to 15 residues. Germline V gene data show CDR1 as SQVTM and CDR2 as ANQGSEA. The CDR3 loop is CSVGGGDLATYEQYF. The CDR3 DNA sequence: TGCAGCGTTGGGGGGGGAGATCTAGCGACCTACGAGCAGTACTTC.

This CDR3 reads CASSDPGGPTDTQYF. DNA of the CDR3: TGTGCCAGCAGTGATCCCGGGGGCCCCACAGATACGCAGTATTTT. The chain has TRBV25-1 and TRBJ2-3; D is possibly TRBD1 or TRBD2 (6 bases each). Trimming pared 3 bases from V and 2 bases from J, leaving 12 bases between. This CDR3 region has 15 residues. Germline assignment: CDR1 MGHDK and CDR2 SYGVNS.

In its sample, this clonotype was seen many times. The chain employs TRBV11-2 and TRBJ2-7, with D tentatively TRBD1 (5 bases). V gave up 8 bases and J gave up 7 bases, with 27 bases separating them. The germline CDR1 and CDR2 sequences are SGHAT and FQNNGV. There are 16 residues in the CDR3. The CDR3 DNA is TGTGCCAGCCACAGCTTGCGGAGCAGGGTTCATGGAGAGCAGTACTTC. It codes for CASHSLRSRVHGEQYF.

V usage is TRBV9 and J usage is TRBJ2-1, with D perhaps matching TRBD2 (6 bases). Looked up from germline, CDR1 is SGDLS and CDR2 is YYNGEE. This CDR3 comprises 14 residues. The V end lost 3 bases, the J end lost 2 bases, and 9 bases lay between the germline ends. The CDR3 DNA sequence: TGTGCCAGCAGCGGGGGGGAGGCCTACAATGAGCAGTTCTTC. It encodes CASSGGEAYNEQFF.

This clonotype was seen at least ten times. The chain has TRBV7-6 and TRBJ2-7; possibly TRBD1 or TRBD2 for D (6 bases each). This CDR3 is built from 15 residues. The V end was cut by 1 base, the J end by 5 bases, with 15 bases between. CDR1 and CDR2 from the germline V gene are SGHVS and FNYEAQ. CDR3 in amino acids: CASSLGLRGADEQYF. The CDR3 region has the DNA TGTGCCAGCAGCTTAGGTTTAAGGGGGGCAGACGAGCAGTACTTC.

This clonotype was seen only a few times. CDR3 nucleotides: TGTGCCAGCAGTGTACAGGGGGTGAGGAATGAGCAGTTCTTC. Translating gives CASSVQGVRNEQFF. V is TRBV28 and J is TRBJ2-1; 8 bases map to TRBD1. Germline lookup yields CDR1 MDHEN and CDR2 SYDVKM. Trimming removed 5 bases from V and 7 bases from J; junction bases left unmatched: 7. The CDR3 is 14 amino acids.

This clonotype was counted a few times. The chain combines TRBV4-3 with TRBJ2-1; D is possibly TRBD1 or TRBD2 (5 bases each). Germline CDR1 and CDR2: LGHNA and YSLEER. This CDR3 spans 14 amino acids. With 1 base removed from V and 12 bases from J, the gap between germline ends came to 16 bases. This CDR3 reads CASSQVNRDGRQFF. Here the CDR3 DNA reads TGCGCCAGCAGCCAAGTTAACCGGGACGGACGGCAGTTCTTC.

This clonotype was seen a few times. CDR3 sequence: CASSLQAALNTEAFF. The CDR3 nucleotides read TGTGCCAGCTCACTTCAGGCAGCCTTGAACACTGAAGCTTTCTTT. The chain is built from TRBV18 and TRBJ1-1; no firm D call. This CDR3 has 15 residues. Between the trimmed V and J ends, which lost 4 bases and 0 bases, there was a span of 12 bases. The germline V gene encodes CDR1 KGHSH and CDR2 LQKENI.

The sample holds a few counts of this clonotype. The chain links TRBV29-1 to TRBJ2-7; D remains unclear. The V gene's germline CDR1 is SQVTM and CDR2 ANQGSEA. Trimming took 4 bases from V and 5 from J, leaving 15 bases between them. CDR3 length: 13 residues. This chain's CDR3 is CSVGGNSANEQYF. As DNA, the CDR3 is TGCAGCGTTGGGGGAAATTCAGCTAACGAGCAGTACTTC.